A single sample gave rise to the 14 T cell receptor beta chains below, sequenced in a study of blood T cell repertoires in COVID-19. Here immunoSEQ multiplex PCR was the method, and the copy in TCRdb shows in-frame clones only, minus some. Among nearly 350,000 clones, around 87% were seen once, and the ten largest hold about 6%. Sequencing was done on a sample of peripheral blood. These receptors originate from a woman in her fifties or sixties with COVID-19, enrolled during active disease.

V is TRBV5-5 and J is TRBJ2-7, with D possibly TRBD2 on 5 matching bases. V lost 0 bases to trimming and J lost 2 bases, with 9 bases between them. This CDR3 spans 14 amino acids. The germline gives CDR1 SGHKS, CDR2 YYEKEE (reference sequence). For the CDR3, the DNA is TGTGCCAGCAGCTTGGATCCCGGGACCTACGAGCAGTACTTC. Translated, it gives CASSLDPGTYEQYF.

The V call is TRBV11-3, the J call TRBJ2-1, with D perhaps matching TRBD2 (6 bases). The CDR3 covers 15 residues. V lost 2 bases and J 8 bases, leaving 16 bases between the germline ends. Germline lookup yields CDR1 SGHNT and CDR2 YENEEA. CDR3 bases: TGTGCCAGCAGCTTAACAGCGGGTGCCCTACATGAGCAGTTCTTC. It codes for CASSLTAGALHEQFF.

J is TRBJ2-2 and V is TRBV11-2; D possibly corresponds to TRBD1 (5 bases). With 3 bases removed from V and 0 bases from J, the gap between germline ends came to 8 bases. CDR3 length equals 15 residues. Per the germline V gene, CDR1 is SGHAT and CDR2 is FQNNGV. The CDR3 loop reads CASSLQGSNTGELFF. The CDR3 nucleotides read TGTGCCAGCAGCTTGCAGGGATCGAACACCGGGGAGCTGTTTTTT.

The rearrangement joins TRBV7-9 to TRBJ2-5; 7 nucleotides align to TRBD2. Germline V lookup: CDR1 SEHNR, CDR2 FQNEAQ (reference sequence). The CDR3 length is 15 residues. The trim removed 5 bases at V and 5 bases at J, leaving 11 bases unmatched. The CDR3 sequence is CASSELGGPRETQYF. The CDR3 nucleotides are TGTGCCAGCAGCGAGTTGGGAGGGCCTCGGGAGACCCAGTACTTC.

This chain uses TRBV4-1 with TRBJ2-1; 10 bases match TRBD2. CDR1 and CDR2 from the germline V gene are MGHRA and YSYEKL. The CDR3 length is 18 residues. V was clipped by 1 base and J by 0 bases; unmatched bases: 6. CDR3 in amino acids: CASSQGIAGGLSYNEQFF. The CDR3 DNA is TGCGCCAGCAGCCAAGGAATAGCGGGAGGTCTCTCCTACAATGAGCAGTTCTTC.

J is TRBJ2-7 and V is TRBV30, with D maybe TRBD1 (5 bases). The V end was cut by 3 bases, the J end by 0 bases, with 12 bases between. This CDR3 is built from 14 residues. Germline V gene data show CDR1 as GTSNPN and CDR2 as SVGIG (reference sequence). The CDR3 DNA is TGTGCCTGGAGAGGGGCGGTGAGCTCCTACGAGCAGTACTTC. It is translated as CAWRGAVSSYEQYF.

The V gene is TRBV7-9, the J gene TRBJ1-1; unclear D gene. The CDR3 sequence is 14 residues long. V lost 2 bases and J 0 bases, leaving 7 bases between the germline ends. Germline V lookup: CDR1 SEHNR, CDR2 FQNEAQ (reference sequence). The CDR3 protein is CASSLLDMNTEAFF. The DNA for the CDR3 is TGTGCCAGCAGCTTACTTGACATGAACACTGAAGCTTTCTTT.

The CDR3 DNA reads TGCGCCAGCAGCTTGGGACAGAACACCGGGGAGCTGTTTTTT. Translation: CASSLGQNTGELFF. This chain uses TRBV5-1 with TRBJ2-2; D not resolved. The V and J ends lost 0 bases and 1 base respectively, with 4 bases between them. The CDR3 loop spans 14 amino acids. CDR1 and CDR2 from the germline V gene are SGHRS and YFSETQ.

V gene TRBV7-2 combines with J gene TRBJ2-5; TRBD2 matches at 7 bases. CDR1 SGHTA and CDR2 FQGNSA come from the germline V gene. The CDR3 spans 14 residues. J was trimmed by 4 bases and V by 5 bases; bases with no gene match: 7. CDR3 sequence reads: CASSLGLLLETQYF. The CDR3 coding sequence is TGTGCCAGCAGCCTGGGACTACTCCTAGAGACCCAGTACTTC. Complete variable domain (other parts from reference TRBV7-2 and TRBJ2-5): GAGVSQSPSNKVTEKGKDVELRCDPISGHTALYWYRQSLGQGLEFLIYFQGNSAPDKSGLPSDRFSAERTGGSVSTLTIQRTQQEDSAVYLCASSLGLLLETQYFGPGTRLLVL.

In this sample, this clone turned up once. The J gene is TRBJ2-2, the V gene TRBV11-2; D is undetermined. The V end lost 5 bases, the J end lost 4 bases, and 14 bases lay between the germline ends. The CDR3 is 15 residues long. In germline, CDR1 is SGHAT, CDR2 FQNNGV. Here the CDR3 reads CASSKDQVLTGELFF. CDR3 nucleotide sequence: TGTGCCAGCAGCAAAGATCAAGTACTCACCGGGGAGCTGTTTTTT.

The V gene is TRBV5-1, the J gene TRBJ1-6; no clear D. Germline lookup yields CDR1 SGHRS and CDR2 YFSETQ. Trimming left V 4 bases short and J 5 bases short, with 10 bases between. This CDR3 contains 14 residues. The DNA of the CDR3 is TGCGCCAGCAGCACAGCTAACCATAATTCACCCCTCCACTTT. Translated, it gives CASSTANHNSPLHF.

The chain combines TRBV6-1 with TRBJ1-2; TRBD1 might be the D (5 bases). The CDR3 is made up of 18 amino acids. The germline gives CDR1 MNHNS, CDR2 SASEGT. V lost 3 bases and J 4 bases, leaving 24 bases between the germline ends. In nucleotides, the CDR3 is TGTGCCAGCAGTGAGTCCCATGGCAGGGCTCGGGGGGGCTATGGCTACACCTTC. As protein: CASSESHGRARGGYGYTF.

V usage is TRBV28 and J usage is TRBJ2-5, with TRBD2 matching over 16 bases. Germline V gives CDR1 MDHEN, CDR2 SYDVKM. The CDR3 sequence is 18 residues long. The J segment lost 5 bases and the V segment lost 8 bases, leaving 14 bases of the junction unmatched. CDR3 sequence reads: CASGFGLGTSGRAETQYF. Written as DNA, the CDR3 is TGTGCCAGCGGATTTGGCCTAGGGACTAGCGGGAGGGCCGAGACCCAGTACTTC.

This clone was counted once. The rearrangement links TRBV5-8 to TRBJ2-1; D may be TRBD2 (6 bases). Germline V CDR1 and CDR2: SGHTS, YDEGEE. V lost 0 bases, J lost 13 bases, and 14 bases lay in between. The CDR3 is 13 amino acids. As DNA, the CDR3 is TGTGCCAGCAGCTTGGTTCGGGCGGGGCATCAGTTCTTC. This sequence encodes CASSLVRAGHQFF.